The 29 T cell receptor beta chains presented below share a single source sample, sequenced in a study of cytomegalovirus exposure and HLA in healthy donors. The primer mix had 60 Vbeta and 13 Jbeta primers. Sequencing used immunoSEQ multiplex PCR; TCRdb keeps in-frame clones, though not all of them. The repertoire holds around 130,000 clones, with 8.5% to 10% as singletons. The sequenced sample was PBMCs. These receptors were taken from a man in his forties in good health and CMV-seronegative.

This chain uses TRBV6-5 with TRBJ2-3; a possible D gene is TRBD1 (6 bases). The germline V gene has CDR1 MNHEY and CDR2 SVGAGI. This CDR3 spans 15 amino acids. V gave up 2 bases and J gave up 4 bases, with 13 bases separating them. The CDR3 here is CASSYLGGVPDTQYF. The CDR3 DNA reads as TGTGCCAGCAGTTACCTTGGGGGCGTCCCAGATACGCAGTATTTT.

The J gene is TRBJ2-2, the V gene TRBV19; D might be TRBD1 (5 bases). Trimming pared 2 bases from V and 3 bases from J, leaving 7 bases between. CDR3 length: 14 amino acids. Germline assignment: CDR1 LNHDA and CDR2 SQIVND (reference sequence). CDR3: CASSISRDTGELFF. CDR3 nucleotides: TGTGCCAGTAGTATATCCAGGGACACCGGGGAGCTGTTTTTT.

CDR3 sequence: CASSLGGSGGGTQYF. CDR3 DNA sequence: TGTGCCAGCAGCCTAGGAGGTAGCGGGGGAGGGACCCAGTACTTC. The chain is built from TRBV9 and TRBJ2-5; TRBD2 matches 9 bases. Germline trimming cut 4 bases from V and 7 bases from J; bases unmatched to any gene: 11. Germline lookup yields CDR1 SGDLS and CDR2 YYNGEE. The CDR3 runs to 15 residues.

This clone was counted between two and nine times. This chain links TRBV6-6 with TRBJ1-2; the D gene is possibly TRBD1 (5 bases). The CDR3 extends over 14 amino acids. The germline V gene encodes CDR1 MNHNY and CDR2 SVGAGI (reference sequence). Trimming took 4 bases from V and 5 from J, leaving 14 bases between them. CDR3 coding DNA: TGTGCCAGCAGTTTGATGGGGGGAGGGTATGGCTACACCTTC. Translation gives CASSLMGGGYGYTF.

This chain joins TRBV4-1 and TRBJ2-7; D call uncertain. The CDR3 contains 13 residues. CDR1 is MGHRA, CDR2 YSYEKL, per germline. The V gene lost 0 bases and the J gene lost 8 bases, with 11 bases spanning the gap. The CDR3 bases are TGCGCCAGCAGCCAAGATAGTACGGTGAAGCAGTACTTC. This sequence encodes CASSQDSTVKQYF.

This clone was observed a handful of times. The chain couples TRBV2 to TRBJ1-4, with a possible D match to TRBD1 (5 bases). This CDR3 is 12 amino acids long. Germline values: CDR1 SNHLY, CDR2 FYNNEI. Trimming cost V 6 bases and J 8 bases, with 10 bases left between them. The CDR3 nucleotides read TGTGCCAGCAGGGACAACAGGGAAAAACTGTTTTTT. Amino acids: CASRDNREKLFF.

The table lists this clone with a few counts. The chain has TRBV2 and TRBJ2-5; TRBD2 might be the D (5 bases). The CDR3 runs 13 residues. CDR1 is SNHLY, CDR2 FYNNEI, per germline. Trimming shortened V by 7 bases and J by 1 base, and 10 bases separated the two germline ends. Here the CDR3 reads CASTRESQETQYF. Written as DNA, the CDR3 is TGTGCCAGCACCCGGGAAAGCCAAGAGACCCAGTACTTC.

This chain joins TRBV4-1 and TRBJ2-5; TRBD2 might be the D (7 bases). V lost 0 bases and J lost 4, with 15 bases in between. The CDR3 extends over 16 amino acids. CDR1 and CDR2 (germline): MGHRA, YSYEKL. The CDR3 reads CASSQDAGGTSETQYF. CDR3 nucleotide sequence: TGCGCCAGCAGCCAAGATGCCGGGGGGACATCAGAGACCCAGTACTTC.

This rearrangement joins TRBV7-9 to TRBJ2-2; D uncertain. This CDR3 is 12 amino acids long. Germline V gene sequence: CDR1 SEHNR, CDR2 FQNEAQ (reference sequence). V was trimmed by 4 bases and J by 7 bases, leaving 7 bases between them. CDR3 nucleotide sequence: TGTGCCAGCAGCTCTATCGTCGGGGAGCTGTTTTTT. It codes for CASSSIVGELFF.

The V gene is TRBV11-3, the J gene TRBJ2-1; 8 nucleotides agree with TRBD2. The CDR3 is made up of 16 amino acids. Germline CDR1 reads SGHNT; CDR2 reads YENEEA. The ends lost 5 bases at V and 0 bases at J; junction bases unmatched: 6. CDR3 nucleotides: TGTGCCAGCAGCAAAGCGGGGGAGAGCTCCTACAATGAGCAGTTCTTC. It codes for CASSKAGESSYNEQFF.

The rearrangement joins TRBV25-1 to TRBJ2-3; D remains unclear. V was trimmed by 4 bases and J by 5 bases, leaving 4 bases between them. Germline-derived CDR1 and CDR2 are MGHDK and SYGVNS. The CDR3 has 11 residues. CDR3 sequence (DNA): TGTGCCAGCAGTGTAAAAGATACGCAGTATTTT. It is translated as CASSVKDTQYF.

This chain links TRBV18 with TRBJ2-5; D is unresolved. Germline V gene lookup returns CDR1 KGHSH and CDR2 LQKENI. Trimming shortened V by 3 bases and J by 3 bases, and 2 bases separated the two germline ends. The CDR3 sequence is 11 residues long. CDR3 sequence: CASSPEETQYF. Written as DNA, the CDR3 is TGTGCCAGCTCACCCGAAGAGACCCAGTACTTC.

This clone was recorded a few times. This chain links TRBV19 with TRBJ1-5, with TRBD1 matching 7 bases. The V and J ends lost 10 bases and 5 bases, in that order; junction bases with no gene match: 14. The germline V gene has CDR1 LNHDA and CDR2 SQIVND (reference sequence). This CDR3 contains 15 residues. The CDR3 spells CATRTRQGGDQPQHF. In DNA, the CDR3 is TGTGCCACCAGAACGAGACAGGGCGGTGATCAGCCCCAGCATTTT.

This clone was detected a few times. The V call is TRBV7-9, the J call TRBJ2-5; 8 bases map to TRBD1. CDR1 SEHNR and CDR2 FQNEAQ come from the germline V gene (reference sequence). This CDR3 has 16 residues. The V and J ends lost 1 base and 2 bases, in that order; junction bases with no gene match: 6. The CDR3 loop reads CASSLVDRGWQETQYF. The CDR3 nucleotides read TGTGCCAGCAGCTTAGTCGACAGGGGATGGCAAGAGACCCAGTACTTC.

The V gene is TRBV7-9, the J gene TRBJ1-2, with unresolved D. The CDR3 consists of 13 residues. CDR1 is SEHNR, CDR2 FQNEAQ, per germline (reference sequence). The V and J ends lost 1 base and 5 bases respectively, with 8 bases between them. The CDR3: CASSLVQKYGYTF. CDR3 sequence (DNA): TGTGCCAGCAGCTTAGTACAGAAATATGGCTACACCTTC.

The chain couples TRBV7-2 to TRBJ2-7, with TRBD2 matching over 9 bases. Germline CDR1 and CDR2: SGHTA and FQGNSA. This CDR3 is 16 amino acids long. V dropped 5 bases and J dropped 6; count of bases not matched to a gene: 14. The CDR3 reads CASSGGTSRNYGEQYF. The CDR3 nucleotides are TGTGCCAGCAGCGGGGGGACTAGCAGAAATTACGGCGAGCAGTACTTC.

The chain is built from TRBV2 and TRBJ1-4; TRBD1 might be the D (6 bases). This CDR3 is built from 13 residues. Germline lookup yields CDR1 SNHLY and CDR2 FYNNEI. With 8 bases removed from V and 7 bases from J, the gap between germline ends came to 14 bases. This CDR3 reads CASSTDRGEKLFF. In DNA, the CDR3 is TGTGCCAGCTCAACGGACAGAGGTGAAAAACTGTTTTTT.

This clone turned up a few times. The J gene is TRBJ2-2, the V gene TRBV7-9, with TRBD2 identical over 7 bases. V was clipped by 11 bases and J by 4 bases; unmatched bases: 7. The germline gives CDR1 SEHNR, CDR2 FQNEAQ (reference sequence). This CDR3 has 13 amino acids. This CDR3 is CAAEGGSTGELFF. The CDR3 DNA reads as TGTGCCGCCGAGGGAGGGAGCACCGGGGAGCTGTTTTTT.

This clone was found a few times. The V and J genes are TRBV5-1 and TRBJ2-1; tentatively, D is TRBD2 (5 bases). CDR1 and CDR2 (germline): SGHRS, YFSETQ. The CDR3 has 15 amino acids. V was clipped by 4 bases and J by 0 bases, with 11 bases between them. The CDR3, as DNA: TGCGCCAGCAGCGCGGCTACTAGCTCCTACAATGAGCAGTTCTTC. Translating it yields CASSAATSSYNEQFF.

V gene TRBV5-6 combines with J gene TRBJ1-1; 7 bases align to TRBD1. With 4 bases clipped from V and 1 base from J, the junction kept 10 bases outside the gene matches. Germline loops: CDR1 SGHDT, CDR2 YYEEEE. This CDR3 comprises 16 residues. The CDR3 loop reads CASSREPGQRNTEAFF. Here the CDR3 DNA reads TGTGCCAGCAGCCGCGAACCGGGACAGAGGAACACTGAAGCTTTCTTT.

The rearrangement uses TRBV6-5 and TRBJ1-6; D is unresolved. CDR3 length: 15 amino acids. The V gene lost 0 bases and the J gene lost 7 bases, with 10 bases spanning the gap. CDR1 is MNHEY, CDR2 SVGAGI, per germline. The CDR3 DNA reads as TGTGCCAGCAGTTACTCGGGTGGAGGGAATTCACCCCTCCACTTT. This encodes CASSYSGGGNSPLHF.

This clone has a handful of counts. This chain links TRBV25-1 with TRBJ2-4; 8 nucleotides match TRBD2. Trimming at V came to 6 bases and at J to 6 bases, leaving 4 bases not matched to a gene. CDR1 MGHDK and CDR2 SYGVNS come from the germline V gene. This CDR3 is 13 amino acids long. Here the CDR3 DNA reads TGTGCCAGCAGGCCCAGCGGGGGAAACATTCAGTACTTC. It encodes CASRPSGGNIQYF. The variable domain in full, completed from reference TRBV25-1 and TRBJ2-4, reads EADIYQTPRYLVIGTGKKITLECSQTMGHDKMYWYQQDPGMELHLIHYSYGVNSTEKGDLSSESTVSRIRTEHFPLTLESARPSHTSQYLCASRPSGGNIQYFGAGTRLSVL.

The sample holds a few counts of this clone. The chain couples TRBV5-4 to TRBJ2-5; D gene ambiguous. Germline loops: CDR1 SGHNT, CDR2 YYREEE (reference sequence). This CDR3 spans 15 amino acids. Deletions cut 0 bases from V and 1 base from J, with 10 bases between. The CDR3 nucleotides read TGTGCCAGCAGCTTGGGGTTTCCGGGCCAAGAGACCCAGTACTTC. This sequence encodes CASSLGFPGQETQYF.

As regards this clone: The junction shows a germline mismatch at one end, possibly a read error. This chain links TRBV10-3 with TRBJ1-1, with TRBD1 identical over 8 bases. This CDR3 region has 15 residues. Germline loops: CDR1 ENHRY, CDR2 SYGVKD. The CDR3: CAVSEGQGRNTEAFF. CDR3 coding DNA: TGTGCCGTCAGCGAAGGACAGGGTCGGAACACTGAAGCTTTCTTT.

In this sample, this clone turned up a few times. The rearrangement links TRBV2 to TRBJ1-5; TRBD1 might be the D (5 bases). V shed 7 bases and J shed 2 bases, with 6 bases lying between them. CDR3 length equals 12 residues. Germline assignment: CDR1 SNHLY and CDR2 FYNNEI. The CDR3 sequence: CASKTGNQPQHF. The CDR3, as DNA: TGTGCCAGCAAGACAGGCAATCAGCCCCAGCATTTT. The entire variable domain, with the rest obtained from reference TRBV2 and TRBJ1-5, is as follows: EPEVTQTPSHQVTQMGQEVILRCVPISNHLYFYWYRQILGQKVEFLVSFYNNEISEKSEIFDDQFSVERPDGSNFTLKIRSTKLEDSAMYFCASKTGNQPQHFGDGTRLSIL.

The V gene is TRBV4-1, the J gene TRBJ2-5; TRBD1 matches at 8 bases. The DNA end favors TRBJ2-7, so the J call may be wrong. Germline CDR1 is MGHRA and CDR2 is YSYEKL. This CDR3 contains 17 residues. CDR3 sequence: CASSQDPAGGFAYEQYF. The DNA for the CDR3 is TGCGCCAGCAGCCAAGATCCCGCAGGGGGCTTCGCCTACGAGCAGTACTTC.

This clone was counted between two and nine times. The chain has TRBV6-5 and TRBJ1-6; perhaps TRBD1 as D (5 bases). The CDR3 spans 14 residues. The V end lost 5 bases, the J end lost 4 bases, and 9 bases lay between the germline ends. Germline V CDR1 and CDR2: MNHEY, SVGAGI. The DNA for the CDR3 is TGTGCCAGCAGTGCAGGGCCGTATAATTCACCCCTCCACTTT. Encoded protein: CASSAGPYNSPLHF.

The rearrangement links TRBV7-2 to TRBJ1-1; D unclear. CDR1 and CDR2 from the germline V gene are SGHTA and FQGNSA. V was trimmed by 2 bases and J by 1 base, leaving 8 bases between them. The CDR3 loop spans 14 amino acids. The CDR3 DNA follows: TGTGCCAGCAGCTTAAAGCCGGGGAACACTGAAGCTTTCTTT. This sequence encodes CASSLKPGNTEAFF.

This clone was picked up a small number of times. This chain links TRBV2 with TRBJ1-6; D remains unclear. Trimming pared 7 bases from V and 3 bases from J, leaving 7 bases between. This CDR3 contains 13 residues. CDR1 and CDR2 (germline): SNHLY, FYNNEI. This chain's CDR3 is CASKDYYNSPLHF. The CDR3 coding sequence is TGTGCCAGCAAGGACTACTATAATTCACCCCTCCACTTT.